Following are 19 T cell receptor beta chains from one sample sequenced in a study of vaccination and CD4 T cells after COVID-19. Described treatment: roughly 10-day PBMC culture with coronavirus spike peptide pools or control peptides (ViraFEST assay). An Oncomine TCR Beta short-read assay was used to sequence the DNA from cultured CD4+ T cells. In TCRdb, the PCR reads were re-called with MiXCR into one record per CDR3 protein. Altogether about 10,000 distinct CDR3 sequences are present, 65% being singletons, with the ten largest covering 26%. Their recognized antigens are unknown. Sequencing was performed on CD4+ T cells from blood, cultured in vitro, taken before SARS-CoV-2 vaccination. The receptor source for this set is a human donor who had recovered from COVID-19.

The rearrangement links TRBV28 to TRBJ1-1; 7 bases line up with TRBD1. The CDR3 spans 13 residues. With 5 bases clipped from V and 3 bases from J, the junction kept 3 bases outside the gene matches. CDR1 is MDHEN and CDR2 is SYDVKM in the germline V gene. The CDR3 sequence: CASSPQGDTEAFF. The CDR3 DNA reads TGTGCCAGCAGTCCCCAGGGGGACACTGAAGCTTTCTTT.

The chain uses TRBV20-1 and TRBJ2-7; 10 nucleotides agree with TRBD2. Germline-derived CDR1 and CDR2 are DFQATT and SNEGSKA (reference sequence). V trimming: 5 bases; J trimming: 5 bases; junction bases outside the gene matches: 9. The CDR3 consists of 14 residues. CDR3: CSADKREGLDEQYF. CDR3 in DNA: TGCAGTGCTGATAAGCGGGAGGGCCTCGACGAGCAGTACTTC.

This CDR3 reads CASREPTGLVNYEQYF. Written as DNA, the CDR3 is TGTGCCAGCAGAGAACCGACAGGTCTCGTGAACTACGAGCAGTACTTC. This chain connects TRBV6-1 to TRBJ2-7; possibly TRBD1 for D (6 bases). Germline CDR1 is MNHNS and CDR2 is SASEGT. Trimming took off 6 bases at V and 3 bases at J, with 21 bases between the two ends. The CDR3 runs 16 residues.

This clonotype has a handful of counts. The rearrangement uses TRBV19 and TRBJ2-2; D is unresolved. This CDR3 is 13 amino acids long. V shed 7 bases and J shed 1 base, with 7 bases lying between them. Per germline, CDR1 LNHDA and CDR2 SQIVND (reference sequence). CDR3 DNA sequence: TGTGCCAGTACAGACGGGAACACCGGGGAGCTGTTTTTT. Protein sequence: CASTDGNTGELFF. Drawing the rest from reference TRBV19 and TRBJ2-2, the complete variable domain is DGGITQSPKYLFRKEGQNVTLSCEQNLNHDAMYWYRQDPGQGLRLIYYSQIVNDFQKGDIAEGYSVSREKKESFPLTVTSAQKNPTAFYLCASTDGNTGELFFGEGSRLTVL.

The rearrangement joins TRBV20-1 to TRBJ1-6; D gene ambiguous. The V and J ends lost 6 bases and 10 bases respectively, with 19 bases between them. In germline, CDR1 is DFQATT, CDR2 SNEGSKA (reference sequence). The length of the CDR3 is 14 residues. The CDR3: CSAAGRTLGSPLHF. The CDR3 DNA reads TGCAGTGCCGCCGGGAGAACACTAGGCTCACCCCTCCACTTT.

This clonotype showed up just once. This rearrangement joins TRBV7-8 to TRBJ2-7; D uncertain. V dropped 3 bases and J dropped 2 bases, with 5 bases sitting between them. The CDR3 loop spans 12 amino acids. Germline CDR1 SGHVS, CDR2 FQNEAQ. CDR3 loop: CASSFNTYEQYF. CDR3 nucleotides: TGTGCCAGCAGCTTCAATACCTACGAGCAGTACTTC. The entire variable domain, with the rest obtained from reference TRBV7-8 and TRBJ2-7, is as follows: GAGVSQSPRYKVAKRGQDVALRCDPISGHVSLFWYQQALGQGPEFLTYFQNEAQLDKSGLPSDRFFAERPEGSVSTLKIQRTQQEDSAVYLCASSFNTYEQYFGPGTRLTVT.

V gene TRBV10-3 combines with J gene TRBJ2-2; D is unclear. This CDR3 spans 16 amino acids. Germline lookup yields CDR1 ENHRY and CDR2 SYGVKD. V was clipped by 4 bases and J by 1 base, with 13 bases between them. CDR3 sequence reads: CAISARPPGNTGELFF. The CDR3 coding sequence is TGTGCCATCAGTGCTCGACCCCCGGGGAACACCGGGGAGCTGTTTTTT.

V is TRBV28 and J is TRBJ2-2; 14 nucleotides agree with TRBD2. The J segment lost 4 bases and the V segment lost 3 bases, leaving 10 bases of the junction unmatched. Germline-derived CDR1 and CDR2 are MDHEN and SYDVKM. The length of the CDR3 is 19 residues. The CDR3 nucleotides read TGTGCCAGCAGTTTCGGAAGACTAGCGGGAGGGGGGTCCACCGGGGAGCTGTTTTTT. It is translated as CASSFGRLAGGGSTGELFF.

This chain connects TRBV20-1 to TRBJ1-1; TRBD1 aligns across 8 bases. CDR1 DFQATT and CDR2 SNEGSKA come from the germline V gene (reference sequence). Trimming took 2 bases from V and 6 from J; bases not matched to a gene: 5. CDR3 length: 13 amino acids. CDR3 sequence: CSARQGAQSEAFF. The CDR3, as DNA: TGCAGTGCTAGACAGGGGGCGCAATCTGAAGCTTTCTTT.

The chain recombines TRBV20-1 with TRBJ1-2, with 7 bases identical to TRBD1. This CDR3 is built from 14 residues. Per the germline V gene, CDR1 is DFQATT and CDR2 is SNEGSKA (reference sequence). J gave up 4 bases and V 4 bases, and 9 bases lay outside the gene matches. As DNA, the CDR3 is TGCAGTGCTATAAGGCGACAGGGCGGCTATGGCTACACCTTC. This gives the protein CSAIRRQGGYGYTF.

The V call is TRBV5-4, the J call TRBJ2-1; D not certain. The germline CDR1 and CDR2 sequences are SGHNT and YYREEE (reference sequence). V lost 3 bases to trimming and J lost 0 bases, with 16 bases between them. The CDR3 is 17 amino acids. The CDR3 DNA reads TGTGCCAGCAGCTCGGATGGACGTTTGAGCTCCTACAATGAGCAGTTCTTC. Amino acids: CASSSDGRLSSYNEQFF.

In this sample, this clonotype turned up once. The genes are TRBV4-1 and TRBJ1-5, with D possibly matching TRBD1 (6 bases). The CDR3 is 19 amino acids. Trimming stripped 1 base from V and 2 bases from J, with 21 bases between. Looked up from germline, CDR1 is MGHRA and CDR2 is YSYEKL. As DNA, the CDR3 is TGCGCCAGCAGCCAAGGAAGTGCAGGGGCCCTTGGGGGCAATCAGCCCCAGCATTTT. This codes for CASSQGSAGALGGNQPQHF.

The chain recombines TRBV7-9 with TRBJ2-5; 8 bases align to TRBD1. Germline V gene sequence: CDR1 SEHNR, CDR2 FQNEAQ (reference sequence). J lost 5 bases, V lost 2 bases, and 10 bases had no gene match. There are 16 residues in the CDR3. The CDR3 DNA reads as TGTGCCAGCAGCTTAATAACAGGGGGGATTGGCGAGACCCAGTACTTC. This sequence encodes CASSLITGGIGETQYF. Full variable domain (outside the CDR3, taken from reference TRBV7-9 and TRBJ2-5): DTGVSQNPRHKITKRGQNVTFRCDPISEHNRLYWYRQTLGQGPEFLTYFQNEAQLEKSRLLSDRFSAERPKGSFSTLEIQRTEQGDSAMYLCASSLITGGIGETQYFGPGTRLLVL.

This clonotype appeared a few times. The V and J genes are TRBV7-3 and TRBJ1-5; TRBD1 aligns across 9 bases. This CDR3 is 16 amino acids long. Germline assignment: CDR1 SGHTA and CDR2 FQGTGA. V trimming: 5 bases; J trimming: 9 bases; junction bases outside the gene matches: 14. The CDR3 nucleotides are TGTGCCAGCAGCCCGGTCCCGGGACAGGGACCGGGGCCCCAGCATTTT. It is translated as CASSPVPGQGPGPQHF.

The chain combines TRBV20-1 with TRBJ1-5, with D perhaps matching TRBD1 (5 bases). The CDR3 consists of 14 residues. V dropped 3 bases and J dropped 6 bases, with 15 bases sitting between them. The V gene's germline CDR1 is DFQATT and CDR2 SNEGSKA (reference sequence). CDR3 DNA: TGCAGTGCTAGGGGAGGGTGGGGGACTCAGCCCCAGCATTTT. It encodes CSARGGWGTQPQHF.

The chain links TRBV20-1 to TRBJ2-6, with 9 bases that match TRBD2. The V gene end was trimmed by 6 bases and the J gene end by 0 bases; junction bases not matched to a gene: 9. Germline-derived CDR1 and CDR2 are DFQATT and SNEGSKA (reference sequence). There are 17 residues in the CDR3. DNA for the CDR3: TGCAGTGCCCTAACTAGCGGGTACTTCTCTGGGGCCAACGTCCTGACTTTC. This gives the protein CSALTSGYFSGANVLTF.

This rearrangement joins TRBV24-1 to TRBJ2-1, with TRBD2 matching 15 bases. The CDR3 extends over 17 amino acids. Germline V gene sequence: CDR1 KGHDR, CDR2 SFDVKD. J lost 8 bases, V lost 2 bases, and 6 bases had no gene match. CDR3 in amino acids: CATSDSPGLAGGDEQFF. CDR3 DNA sequence: TGTGCCACCAGTGATTCCCCGGGACTAGCGGGAGGTGATGAGCAGTTCTTC.

The CDR3 nucleotides are TGCAGTGCTAGCTATCCCACTAGGGACTTACAGGCAGATACGCAGTATTTT. Protein sequence: CSASYPTRDLQADTQYF. The rearrangement links TRBV20-1 to TRBJ2-3; possibly TRBD2 for D (6 bases). Trimming left V 3 bases short and J 4 bases short, with 23 bases between. CDR3 length: 17 residues. CDR1 and CDR2 (germline): DFQATT, SNEGSKA (reference sequence).

V is TRBV6-1 and J is TRBJ2-5; D is uncertain. There are 15 residues in the CDR3. Trimming took 4 bases from V and 1 from J, leaving 13 bases between them. In germline, CDR1 is MNHNS, CDR2 SASEGT. CDR3: CASSGEILSQETQYF. The CDR3 nucleotides are TGTGCCAGCAGTGGAGAGATCTTATCCCAAGAGACCCAGTACTTC.